The 26 T cell receptor beta chains given below trace back to one sample, sequenced in a study of blood T cell repertoires in COVID-19. Profiled with immunoSEQ multiplex PCR; TCRdb holds only in-frame clones, not every one. The sample shows around 470,000 clones, roughly nine tenths of them seen only once. Material: peripheral blood. The source of these receptors is a man between 18 and 35 years old with COVID-19, enrolled during active disease.

As concerns this clone: The identical CDR3 is also encoded by other nucleotide sequences in the sample. V usage is TRBV19 and J usage is TRBJ2-5; 8 bases fit TRBD1. The junction had 4 bases not matched to a gene; V was cut back by 6 bases and J by 1 base. The CDR3 covers 14 residues. Germline values: CDR1 LNHDA, CDR2 SQIVND (reference sequence). CDR3 region: CASRGTGGQETQYF. CDR3 in DNA: TGTGCCAGTAGAGGTACAGGGGGCCAAGAGACCCAGTACTTC.

This chain connects TRBV3-1 (or the pseudogene TRBV3-2) to TRBJ2-1; 8 bases line up with TRBD2. V trimming: 0 bases; J trimming: 8 bases; junction bases outside the gene matches: 12. The length of the CDR3 is 17 residues. Germline-derived CDR1 and CDR2 are LGHDT and YNNKEL (reference sequence). CDR3 bases: TGTGCCAGCAGCCAAGAATTAAGTTACGGGAGGGGTGATGAGCAGTTCTTC. Translation gives CASSQELSYGRGDEQFF.

The chain recombines TRBV19 with TRBJ1-1; D gene uncertain. This CDR3 has 13 residues. Per the germline V gene, CDR1 is LNHDA and CDR2 is SQIVND (reference sequence). Trimming shortened V by 0 bases and J by 6 bases, and 8 bases separated the two germline ends. CDR3 region: CASSIDLTAEAFF. In DNA form, the CDR3 reads TGTGCCAGTAGTATAGATCTTACGGCTGAAGCTTTCTTT.

This sequence joins TRBV28 and TRBJ2-7; TRBD2 might be the D (5 bases). With 5 bases removed from V and 2 bases from J, the gap between germline ends came to 13 bases. Looked up from germline, CDR1 is MDHEN and CDR2 is SYDVKM. This CDR3 has 14 residues. The CDR3 sequence is CASSNSGRTYEQYF. The CDR3 nucleotides read TGTGCCAGCAGTAACAGCGGACGTACCTACGAGCAGTACTTC.

The chain carries TRBV19 and TRBJ2-7; TRBD1 aligns across 7 bases. Per the germline V gene, CDR1 is LNHDA and CDR2 is SQIVND (reference sequence). The V segment lost 4 bases and the J segment 1 base; nucleotides outside the gene matches: 4. There are 14 residues in the CDR3. CDR3 sequence reads: CASSKGGQSYEQYF. CDR3 DNA sequence: TGTGCCAGTAGTAAAGGGGGCCAATCCTACGAGCAGTACTTC.

This clone was counted only a few times. This sequence joins TRBV5-6 and TRBJ1-2, with D possibly matching TRBD1 (6 bases). The ends were cut back, 2 bases at V and 9 bases at J, with 20 bases in the middle. Germline V gives CDR1 SGHDT, CDR2 YYEEEE. The CDR3 has 15 amino acids. This chain's CDR3 is CASSFDRTAGARYTF. The CDR3 nucleotides are TGTGCCAGCAGCTTTGATCGGACAGCTGGGGCTCGCTACACCTTC.

The chain couples TRBV6-5 to TRBJ1-1; possibly TRBD1 for D (5 bases). Trimming took off 0 bases at V and 4 bases at J, with 9 bases between the two ends. The CDR3 is 14 amino acids. From germline, CDR1 is MNHEY and CDR2 SVGAGI. CDR3 sequence reads: CASSYSREGTEAFF. As DNA, the CDR3 is TGTGCCAGCAGTTACTCCAGGGAGGGCACTGAAGCTTTCTTT.

The chain is built from TRBV6-4 and TRBJ1-1, with a weak D call TRBD1 (5 bases). Germline V lookup: CDR1 MRHNA, CDR2 SNTAGT. V lost 0 bases and J lost 5, with 22 bases in between. CDR3 size: 18 residues. In DNA, the CDR3 is TGTGCCAGCAGTGACTCGAACACACCAGCAACAGGTTATACTGAAGCTTTCTTT. The encoded protein is CASSDSNTPATGYTEAFF.

V usage is TRBV6-5 and J usage is TRBJ2-3; maybe TRBD2 (5 bases). V lost 6 bases and J 6 bases, leaving 19 bases between the germline ends. CDR1 and CDR2 (germline): MNHEY, SVGAGI. The CDR3 is made up of 15 amino acids. The CDR3 reads CASSGPGIPQDTQYF. In nucleotides, the CDR3 is TGTGCCAGCAGCGGACCGGGGATTCCCCAGGATACGCAGTATTTT.

The gene calls are TRBV5-1 and TRBJ2-5, with D possibly being TRBD1 (5 bases). The CDR3 sequence is 13 residues long. Germline V gene sequence: CDR1 SGHRS, CDR2 YFSETQ. Trimming took off 3 bases at V and 2 bases at J, with 8 bases between the two ends. The CDR3 nucleotides read TGCGCCAGCAGCTCGCCAGGGCAAGAGACCCAGTACTTC. Residues: CASSSPGQETQYF.

This chain links TRBV2 with TRBJ2-5; D gene unclear. The CDR3 length is 12 residues. Germline V gene lookup returns CDR1 SNHLY and CDR2 FYNNEI. Trimming left V 6 bases short and J 2 bases short, with 7 bases between. Here the CDR3 reads CASSELQETQYF. CDR3 in DNA: TGTGCCAGCAGCGAACTACAAGAGACCCAGTACTTC.

This chain connects TRBV6-5 to TRBJ2-1; 9 bases match TRBD1. The V gene end was trimmed by 2 bases and the J gene end by 8 bases; junction bases not matched to a gene: 4. Germline V lookup: CDR1 MNHEY, CDR2 SVGAGI. The CDR3 has 14 residues. The CDR3 DNA is TGTGCCAGCAGTTACCGGGACAGGGCATATGAGCAGTTCTTC. Translation: CASSYRDRAYEQFF.

This chain joins TRBV2 and TRBJ2-1, with D maybe TRBD1 (5 bases). This CDR3 is built from 14 residues. The germline V gene encodes CDR1 SNHLY and CDR2 FYNNEI. V was shortened by 3 bases and J by 0 bases, with 6 bases between the two germline ends. The CDR3 loop reads CASSDRGSYNEQFF. The CDR3 DNA is TGTGCCAGCAGTGATAGGGGCTCCTACAATGAGCAGTTCTTC.

The J gene is TRBJ2-6, the V gene TRBV5-1; TRBD1 might be the D (6 bases). V lost 4 bases and J lost 2, with 10 bases in between. This CDR3 comprises 15 residues. Germline CDR1 SGHRS, CDR2 YFSETQ. CDR3 nucleotide sequence: TGCGCCAGCAGCCAAGGACAGACTGGGGCCAACGTCCTGACTTTC. Protein: CASSQGQTGANVLTF.

The sample holds one count of this clone. The chain carries TRBV24-1 and TRBJ1-1; D is unresolved. The V gene's germline CDR1 is KGHDR and CDR2 SFDVKD. Deletions cut 5 bases from V and 4 bases from J, with 10 bases between. This CDR3 spans 13 amino acids. In DNA form, the CDR3 reads TGTGCCACCAGTGCCCGGGGTTCCACTGAAGCTTTCTTT. It specifies CATSARGSTEAFF.

The chain links TRBV3-1 (or the pseudogene TRBV3-2) to TRBJ2-1, with 9 bases lining up with TRBD2. The V segment lost 4 bases and the J segment 9 bases; nucleotides outside the gene matches: 10. This CDR3 comprises 15 residues. Per the germline V gene, CDR1 is LGHDT and CDR2 is YNNKEL (reference sequence). CDR3 bases: TGTGCCAGCAGCCCCCGCGGGGGGGTAAGGGTTGAGCAGTTCTTC. As protein: CASSPRGGVRVEQFF.

The rearrangement links TRBV2 to TRBJ1-5; maybe TRBD1 (5 bases). The ends were cut back, 8 bases at V and 3 bases at J, with 8 bases in the middle. Germline V gene lookup returns CDR1 SNHLY and CDR2 FYNNEI. The CDR3 spans 12 residues. The CDR3 bases are TGTGCCAGCTCCAGGGACAATCAGCCCCAGCATTTT. Amino acid sequence: CASSRDNQPQHF.

The V call is TRBV5-1, the J call TRBJ2-1, with D possibly TRBD2 on 6 matching bases. Trimming cost V 5 bases and J 3 bases, with 12 bases left between them. Germline loops: CDR1 SGHRS, CDR2 YFSETQ. This CDR3 has 14 residues. The CDR3 DNA follows: TGCGCCAGCAGAGATAGCGGAGACTACAATGAGCAGTTCTTC. Its protein is CASRDSGDYNEQFF.

The rearrangement uses TRBV11-3 and TRBJ1-1; D uncertain. V lost 5 bases and J lost 1, with 14 bases in between. From germline, CDR1 is SGHNT and CDR2 YENEEA. The length of the CDR3 is 15 residues. CDR3 sequence (DNA): TGTGCCAGCAGCCCCGTATGGGAGTGGAACACTGAAGCTTTCTTT. Its translation is CASSPVWEWNTEAFF. The full variable domain, completed using reference TRBV11-3 and TRBJ1-1, is EAGVVQSPRYKIIEKKQPVAFWCNPISGHNTLYWYLQNLGQGPELLIRYENEEAVDDSQLPKDRFSAERLKGVDSTLKIQPAELGDSAVYLCASSPVWEWNTEAFFGQGTRLTVV.

CDR3 amino acids: CSVEIGTAYEQYF. The DNA of the CDR3 is TGCAGCGTTGAAATCGGGACAGCTTACGAGCAGTACTTC. The rearrangement links TRBV29-1 to TRBJ2-7; TRBD1 aligns across 7 bases. Germline CDR1 is SQVTM and CDR2 is ANQGSEA. Losses at the gene ends were 2 bases for V and 4 bases for J; bases not matched to a gene: 5. The CDR3 has 13 amino acids.

The V call is TRBV5-1, the J call TRBJ2-3; the match to TRBD2 covers 10 bases. CDR1 is SGHRS and CDR2 is YFSETQ in the germline V gene. The V and J ends lost 0 bases and 6 bases, in that order; junction bases with no gene match: 10. This CDR3 contains 17 residues. CDR3 DNA sequence: TGCGCCAGCAGCTTGGTATTAGCGGGGGGAACAAAGGATACGCAGTATTTT. This sequence encodes CASSLVLAGGTKDTQYF.

The V call is TRBV19, the J call TRBJ2-1, with D perhaps matching TRBD2 (7 bases). There are 16 residues in the CDR3. Trimming cost V 4 bases and J 5 bases, with 18 bases left between them. Germline V gives CDR1 LNHDA, CDR2 SQIVND (reference sequence). The CDR3 sequence: CASSKQAGDTDNEQFF. The CDR3, as DNA: TGTGCCAGTAGTAAGCAGGCGGGGGACACCGACAATGAGCAGTTCTTC.

V and J are TRBV7-3 and TRBJ2-1, with TRBD2 matching over 8 bases. The CDR3 contains 15 residues. With V trimmed by 5 bases and J by 0 bases, 3 bases remained unmatched. Germline loops: CDR1 SGHTA, CDR2 FQGTGA. The CDR3 coding sequence is TGTGCCAGCAGCATTCGGGAGGGCTCCTACAATGAGCAGTTCTTC. Translating gives CASSIREGSYNEQFF.

The chain is built from TRBV18 and TRBJ2-3; 7 bases are shared with TRBD2. Per the germline V gene, CDR1 is KGHSH and CDR2 is LQKENI. V dropped 2 bases and J dropped 3; count of bases not matched to a gene: 5. This CDR3 region has 15 residues. In nucleotides, the CDR3 is TGTGCCAGCTCACCAAGGACTAGTTGGACAGATACGCAGTATTTT. Its protein product is CASSPRTSWTDTQYF. Drawing the rest from reference TRBV18 and TRBJ2-3, the complete variable domain is NAGVMQNPRHLVRRRGQEARLRCSPMKGHSHVYWYRQLPEEGLKFMVYLQKENIIDESGMPKERFSAEFPKEGPSILRIQQVVRGDSAAYFCASSPRTSWTDTQYFGPGTRLTVL.

This chain links TRBV7-2 with TRBJ2-3; 9 bases map to TRBD2. CDR1 and CDR2 from the germline V gene are SGHTA and FQGNSA. The CDR3 contains 11 residues. J was trimmed by 14 bases and V by 7 bases; bases with no gene match: 7. CDR3 residues: CASTPASGMYF. The DNA of the CDR3 is TGTGCCAGCACCCCGGCTAGCGGGATGTATTTT.

This clone was detected a few times. V is TRBV6-6 and J is TRBJ1-1, with D uncertain. Germline V gives CDR1 MNHNY, CDR2 SVGAGI (reference sequence). Trimming stripped 6 bases from V and 4 bases from J, with 15 bases between. The CDR3 extends over 14 amino acids. The CDR3: CASRGSLEGTEAFF. CDR3 DNA: TGTGCCAGCAGGGGCTCGTTGGAGGGCACTGAAGCTTTCTTT.